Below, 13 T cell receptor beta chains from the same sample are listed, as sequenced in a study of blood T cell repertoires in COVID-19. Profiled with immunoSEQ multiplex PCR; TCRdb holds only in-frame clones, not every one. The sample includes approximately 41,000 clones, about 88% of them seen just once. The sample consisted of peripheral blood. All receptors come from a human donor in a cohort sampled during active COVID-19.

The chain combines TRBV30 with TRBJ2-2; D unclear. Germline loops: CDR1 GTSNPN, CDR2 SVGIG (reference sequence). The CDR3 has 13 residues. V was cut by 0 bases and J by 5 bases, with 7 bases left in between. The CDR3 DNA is TGTGCCTGGAGTGTAATTTCGACCGGGGAGCTGTTTTTT. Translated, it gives CAWSVISTGELFF.

In DNA form, the CDR3 reads TGTGCCAGCAGTTACGGGGGACAGATCTACGAGCAGTACTTC. This encodes CASSYGGQIYEQYF. The V gene is TRBV6-5, the J gene TRBJ2-7; TRBD1 matches 7 bases. CDR1 and CDR2 from the germline V gene are MNHEY and SVGAGI. V lost 2 bases to trimming and J lost 3 bases; unmatched junction nucleotides: 4. The CDR3 contains 14 residues.

The CDR3 region is CASSPEWTSGSSYEQYF. CDR3 coding DNA: TGTGCCAGCAGCCCTGAATGGACTAGCGGGAGCTCCTACGAGCAGTACTTC. The V and J genes are TRBV5-5 and TRBJ2-7; 13 bases line up with TRBD2. The junction had 7 bases not matched to a gene; V was cut back by 4 bases and J by 0 bases. The germline gives CDR1 SGHKS, CDR2 YYEKEE (reference sequence). The CDR3 is 17 residues long.

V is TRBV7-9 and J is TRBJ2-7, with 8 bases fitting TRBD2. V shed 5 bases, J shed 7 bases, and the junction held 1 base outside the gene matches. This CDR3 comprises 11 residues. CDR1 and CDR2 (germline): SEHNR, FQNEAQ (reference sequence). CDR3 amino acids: CASSPGGEQYF. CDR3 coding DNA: TGTGCCAGCAGCCCGGGGGGGGAGCAGTACTTC.

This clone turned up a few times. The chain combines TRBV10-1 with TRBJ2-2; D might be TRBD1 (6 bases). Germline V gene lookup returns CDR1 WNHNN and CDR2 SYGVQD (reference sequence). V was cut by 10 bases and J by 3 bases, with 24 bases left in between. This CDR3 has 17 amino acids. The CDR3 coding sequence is TGCGCCATCGACCAAGCTCTACAGGGCGCCGACACCGGGGAGCTGTTTTTT. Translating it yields CAIDQALQGADTGELFF.

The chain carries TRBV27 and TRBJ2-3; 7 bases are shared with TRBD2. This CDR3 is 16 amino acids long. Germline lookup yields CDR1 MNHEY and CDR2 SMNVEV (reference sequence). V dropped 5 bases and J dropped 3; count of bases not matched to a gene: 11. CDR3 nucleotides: TGTGCCAGCAGTCGGGGAGGGAGCGGGATAACAGATACGCAGTATTTT. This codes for CASSRGGSGITDTQYF.

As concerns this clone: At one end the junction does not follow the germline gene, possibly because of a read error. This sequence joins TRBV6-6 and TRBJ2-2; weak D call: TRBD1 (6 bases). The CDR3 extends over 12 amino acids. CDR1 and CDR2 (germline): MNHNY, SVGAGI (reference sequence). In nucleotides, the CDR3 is TGTGCCAGCAGTGGGGCTCGAGGGGGGCTGTTTTTT. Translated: CASSGARGGLFF.

The chain's CDR3 is CASSWTPEGGNEKLFF. The CDR3 DNA follows: TGTGCCAGCAGCTGGACCCCGGAGGGCGGTAATGAAAAACTGTTTTTT. The gene calls are TRBV5-4 and TRBJ1-4; the D is unclear. The V and J ends lost 3 bases and 4 bases respectively, with 16 bases between them. CDR1 and CDR2 from the germline V gene are SGHNT and YYREEE (reference sequence). This CDR3 has 16 amino acids.

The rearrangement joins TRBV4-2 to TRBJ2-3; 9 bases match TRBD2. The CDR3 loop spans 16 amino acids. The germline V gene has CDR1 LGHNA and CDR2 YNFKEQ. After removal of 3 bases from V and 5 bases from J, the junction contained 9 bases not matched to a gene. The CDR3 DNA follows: TGTGCCAGCAGCCAGGCCAGCGGGAGGAATGGAGATACGCAGTATTTT. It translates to CASSQASGRNGDTQYF.

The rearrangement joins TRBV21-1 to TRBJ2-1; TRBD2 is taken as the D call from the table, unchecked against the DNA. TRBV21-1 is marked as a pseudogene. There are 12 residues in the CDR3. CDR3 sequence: CAIAREGNEQFF. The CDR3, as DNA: TGTGCCATCGCACGGGAGGGCAATGAGCAGTTCTTC.

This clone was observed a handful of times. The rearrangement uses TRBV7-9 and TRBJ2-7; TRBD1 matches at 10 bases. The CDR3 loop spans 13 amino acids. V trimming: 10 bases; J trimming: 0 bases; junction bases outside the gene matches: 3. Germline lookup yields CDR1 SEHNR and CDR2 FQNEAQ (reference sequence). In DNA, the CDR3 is TGTGCCACCGGACAGGGGGTCTCCTACGAGCAGTACTTC. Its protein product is CATGQGVSYEQYF.

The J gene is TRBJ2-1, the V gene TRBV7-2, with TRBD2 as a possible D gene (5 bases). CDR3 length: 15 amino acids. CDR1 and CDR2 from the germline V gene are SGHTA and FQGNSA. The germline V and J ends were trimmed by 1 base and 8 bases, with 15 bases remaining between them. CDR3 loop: CASSLGLNVGHEQFF. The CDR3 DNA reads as TGTGCCAGCAGCTTAGGACTAAACGTTGGCCATGAGCAGTTCTTC.

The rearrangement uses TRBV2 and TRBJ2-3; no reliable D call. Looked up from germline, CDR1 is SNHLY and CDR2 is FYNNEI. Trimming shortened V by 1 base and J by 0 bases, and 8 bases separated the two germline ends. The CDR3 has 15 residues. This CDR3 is CASSEGGSSTDTQYF. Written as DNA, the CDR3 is TGTGCCAGCAGTGAAGGCGGCTCTAGCACAGATACGCAGTATTTT. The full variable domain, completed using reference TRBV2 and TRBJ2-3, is EPEVTQTPSHQVTQMGQEVILRCVPISNHLYFYWYRQILGQKVEFLVSFYNNEISEKSEIFDDQFSVERPDGSNFTLKIRSTKLEDSAMYFCASSEGGSSTDTQYFGPGTRLTVL.